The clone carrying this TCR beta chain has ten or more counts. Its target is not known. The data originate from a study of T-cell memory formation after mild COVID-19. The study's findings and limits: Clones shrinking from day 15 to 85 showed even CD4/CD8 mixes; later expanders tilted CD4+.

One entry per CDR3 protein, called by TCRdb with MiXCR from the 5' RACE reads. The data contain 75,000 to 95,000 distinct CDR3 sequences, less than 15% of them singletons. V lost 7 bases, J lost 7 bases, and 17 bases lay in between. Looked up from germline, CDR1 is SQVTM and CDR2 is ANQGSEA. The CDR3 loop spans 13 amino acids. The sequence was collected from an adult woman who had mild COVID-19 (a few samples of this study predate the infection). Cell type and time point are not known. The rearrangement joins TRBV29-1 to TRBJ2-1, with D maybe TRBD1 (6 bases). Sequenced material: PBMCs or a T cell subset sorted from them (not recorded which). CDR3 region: CSDGQWVSNEQFF. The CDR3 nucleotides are TGCAGCGATGGACAGTGGGTTTCAAATGAGCAGTTCTTC.